The rows below give T cell receptor beta chains drawn from one sample of a study of shared clonotypes between healthy human individuals. Repertoires were generated with immunoSEQ multiplex PCR, while TCRdb's copy carries only in-frame clones and drops some. The sample gives about 1.9 million clones, 85% to 95% of which show up once; less than 2% is in the top ten. Sequencing input: naive CD8+ T cells from PBMCs. These receptors all stem from a man aged 18 to 35 in good health. Some clones in this sample may be carry-over from other donors' samples. CDR3s include the opening cysteine and the closing phenylalanine or tryptophan. D genes are given only for firm matches. Expanded clones get a size class; other rows say once, few or many, or leave the size out.

d_gene | j_gene | v_gene | abundance | CDR3aa | CDR3nt
- | TRBJ2-5 | TRBV6-1 | - | CASSEHIQETQYF | TGTGCCAGCAGTGAGCATATCCAAGAGACCCAGTACTTC
- | TRBJ1-3 | TRBV19 | - | CASSIAGNSGNTIYF | TGTGCCAGTAGTATTGCGGGGAACTCTGGAAACACCATATATTTT
TRBD2 | TRBJ2-3 | TRBV4-1 | - | CATRPKPTLAESTDTQYF | TGCGCCACCCGCCCCAAGCCAACCCTAGCGGAGAGCACAGATACGCAGTATTTT
- | TRBJ2-1 | TRBV27 | - | CASSPRDGYNEQFF | TGTGCCAGCAGTCCAAGGGACGGATACAATGAGCAGTTCTTC
- | TRBJ1-3 | TRBV7-9 | once | CASSQPRASGNTIYF | TGTGCCAGCAGCCAACCCAGGGCCTCTGGAAACACCATATATTTT
- | TRBJ1-2 | TRBV10-3 | - | CAISELGSLNYGYTF | TGTGCCATCAGTGAGCTCGGTTCCCTCAACTATGGCTACACCTTC
- | TRBJ2-6 | TRBV4-1 | - | CASSPSAGSGANVLTF | TGCGCCAGCAGCCCGTCGGCGGGCTCTGGGGCCAACGTCCTGACTTTC
- | TRBJ2-7 | TRBV10-3 | - | CAISEGAGRIYEQYF | TGTGCCATCAGTGAAGGGGCAGGGAGGATCTACGAGCAGTACTTC
TRBD2 | TRBJ2-1 | TRBV14 | once | CASSQHKFLAGEYEQFF | TGTGCCAGCAGCCAACATAAATTCCTAGCGGGGGAGTATGAGCAGTTCTTC
TRBD1 | TRBJ1-5 | TRBV27 | - | CASSPGQGANQPQHF | TGTGCCAGCAGTCCGGGACAGGGGGCAAATCAGCCCCAGCATTTT
- | TRBJ1-2 | TRBV5-1 | - | CASSLVKGSPDGYTF | TGCGCCAGCAGCTTGGTTAAAGGGAGCCCGGATGGCTACACCTTC
TRBD1 | TRBJ2-7 | TRBV9 | - | CASSQRQGPYEQYF | TGTGCCAGCAGCCAAAGACAGGGACCCTACGAGCAGTACTTC
- | TRBJ1-1 | TRBV6-1 | - | CASSAHGALWGTEAFF | TGTGCCAGCAGTGCCCACGGGGCCCTTTGGGGCACTGAAGCTTTCTTT
- | TRBJ2-1 | TRBV4-1 | - | CASSQEGTLRSDEQFF | TGCGCCAGCAGCCAAGAAGGGACCCTGAGGAGCGATGAGCAGTTCTTC
TRBD2 | TRBJ2-7 | TRBV10-3 | - | CAISEPSGGPYEQYF | TGTGCCATCAGTGAGCCTAGCGGGGGGCCCTACGAGCAGTACTTC
- | TRBJ2-1 | TRBV18 | - | CASSPVQSSYNEQFF | TGTGCCAGCTCACCAGTCCAGAGCTCCTACAATGAGCAGTTCTTC